This TCR beta chain was retrieved from a study of metastatic and nonmetastatic thyroid tumors. The study, taken as a whole, reports: The study reportedly found significantly higher TCR beta diversity in malignant thyroid tumors than benign nodules, in blood and tumor.

TCRdb reanalyzed the PCR reads via MiXCR. The sample holds 24,000 or so clones, approximately 19% seen once. A note on this clone: What it recognizes is unknown.

The CDR3 extends over 10 amino acids. Trimming removed 7 bases from V and 7 bases from J, with 7 bases in between. The entire patient cohort was treatment-naive prior to thyroid surgery. The origin of this receptor is a male donor with papillary thyroid cancer or a benign thyroid nodule (not recorded which). Some clones in this sample may be carry-over from other donors' samples. The chain recombines TRBV12-3 or TRBV12-4 with TRBJ2-5; no definite D call. Sequencing was carried out using blood. The CDR3 sequence is CASTLRTQYF. The CDR3, as DNA: TGTGCCAGCACCTTGAGGACCCAGTACTTC.